The T cell receptor beta chain under discussion was sequenced for a study of blood T cells in healthy people across ages. CDR1 and CDR2 from the germline V gene are KGHSH and LQKENI. V was pared by 3 bases and J by 2 bases, with 8 bases between. CDR3 size: 14 residues. Then a second PCR, running roughly 7 to 11 cycles, was carried out with a sample-barcoded 5' primer and a J-beta primer mix. TCRdb called the 5' RACE reads again in MiXCR, with one record for every CDR3 protein. This table has 1.5 million to 2 million distinct CDR3 sequences, 28% appearing once. This clonotype was counted a few times. The rearrangement joins TRBV18 to TRBJ1-5; no definite D call. The source material was blood. The sequence was obtained from a woman under 40 in good health. CDR3 in amino acids: CASSPTIGNQPQHF. The CDR3 DNA is TGTGCCAGCTCACCCACGATCGGCAATCAGCCCCAGCATTTT.